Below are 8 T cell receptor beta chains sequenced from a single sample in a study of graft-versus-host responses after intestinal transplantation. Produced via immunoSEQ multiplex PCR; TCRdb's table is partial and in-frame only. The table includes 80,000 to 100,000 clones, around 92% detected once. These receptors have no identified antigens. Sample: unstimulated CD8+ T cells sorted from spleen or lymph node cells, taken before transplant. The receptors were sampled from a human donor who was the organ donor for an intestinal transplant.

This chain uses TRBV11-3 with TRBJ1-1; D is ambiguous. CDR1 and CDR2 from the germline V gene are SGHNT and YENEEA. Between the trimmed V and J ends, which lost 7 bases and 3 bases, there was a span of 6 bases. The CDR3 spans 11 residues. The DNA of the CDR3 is TGTGCCAGCAAGAGGGACACTGAAGCTTTCTTT. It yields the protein CASKRDTEAFF.

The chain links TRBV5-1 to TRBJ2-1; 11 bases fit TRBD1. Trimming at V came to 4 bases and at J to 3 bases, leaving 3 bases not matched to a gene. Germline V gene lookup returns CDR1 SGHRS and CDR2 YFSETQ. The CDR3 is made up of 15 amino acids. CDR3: CASSAGTGGYNEQFF. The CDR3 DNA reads TGCGCCAGCAGCGCGGGGACAGGGGGCTACAATGAGCAGTTCTTC.

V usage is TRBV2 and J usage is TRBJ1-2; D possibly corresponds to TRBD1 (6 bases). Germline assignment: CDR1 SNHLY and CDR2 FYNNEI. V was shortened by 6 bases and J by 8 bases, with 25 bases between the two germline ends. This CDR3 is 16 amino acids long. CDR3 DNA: TGTGCCAGCAGCGGGGGGTCGATATTGGGGGCGAGGGGCTACACCTTC. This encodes CASSGGSILGARGYTF.

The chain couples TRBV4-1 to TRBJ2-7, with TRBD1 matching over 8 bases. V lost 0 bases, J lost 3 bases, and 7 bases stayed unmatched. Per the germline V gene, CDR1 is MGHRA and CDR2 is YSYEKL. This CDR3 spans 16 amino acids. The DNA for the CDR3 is TGCGCCAGCAGCCAAGATTCAACAGGGGGTTACTACGAGCAGTACTTC. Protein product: CASSQDSTGGYYEQYF.

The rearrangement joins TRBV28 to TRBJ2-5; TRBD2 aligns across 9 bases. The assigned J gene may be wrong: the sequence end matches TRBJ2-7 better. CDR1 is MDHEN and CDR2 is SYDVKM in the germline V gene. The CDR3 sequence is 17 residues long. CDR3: CASSGAGTSFRVYEQYF. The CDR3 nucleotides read TGTGCCAGCAGTGGAGCCGGGACTAGCTTCAGGGTCTACGAGCAGTACTTC.

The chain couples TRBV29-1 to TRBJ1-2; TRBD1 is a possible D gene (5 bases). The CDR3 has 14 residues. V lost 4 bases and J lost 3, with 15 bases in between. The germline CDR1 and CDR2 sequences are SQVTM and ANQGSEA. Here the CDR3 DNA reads TGCAGCGTTGTCATGGGGCTCTTAGACTATGGCTACACCTTC. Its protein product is CSVVMGLLDYGYTF.

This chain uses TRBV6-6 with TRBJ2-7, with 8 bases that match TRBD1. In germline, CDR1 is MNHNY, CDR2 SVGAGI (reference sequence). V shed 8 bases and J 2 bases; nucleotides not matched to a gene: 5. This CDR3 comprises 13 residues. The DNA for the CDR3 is TGTGCCAGCGGGACAGGACAAACCTACGAGCAGTACTTC. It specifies CASGTGQTYEQYF.

The CDR3 sequence: CASSLEQGAGQYF. CDR3 bases: TGTGCCAGCAGCTTAGAGCAGGGGGCTGGGCAGTACTTC. The chain combines TRBV7-2 with TRBJ2-7; 8 bases are shared with TRBD1. This CDR3 contains 13 residues. In germline, CDR1 is SGHTA, CDR2 FQGNSA. J lost 9 bases, V lost 1 base, and 5 bases had no gene match.